A single sample gave rise to the 27 T cell receptor beta chains below, sequenced in a study of T cell responses to AZD1222 COVID-19 vaccine. Assay: immunoSEQ multiplex PCR; the TCRdb copy retains only in-frame clones and omits some. The top ten hold approximately 1.6% of the sample, which has roughly 120,000 clones, 70% to 90% seen once. Sequenced here: peripheral blood, sampled on day 0 of AZD1222 vaccination. The receptor source for this set is an adult in good health.

The chain combines TRBV7-2 with TRBJ1-5, with TRBD1 matching 9 bases. The germline V gene has CDR1 SGHTA and CDR2 FQGNSA. The CDR3 loop spans 14 amino acids. Trimming removed 8 bases from V and 5 bases from J; junction bases left unmatched: 7. CDR3 bases: TGTGCCAGCCATGGGACAGGGAGGCATCAGCCCCAGCATTTT. It translates to CASHGTGRHQPQHF. The full variable domain, rest sourced from reference TRBV7-2 and TRBJ1-5, is GAGVSQSPSNKVTEKGKDVELRCDPISGHTALYWYRQSLGQGLEFLIYFQGNSAPDKSGLPSDRFSAERTGGSVSTLTIQRTQQEDSAVYLCASHGTGRHQPQHFGDGTRLSIL.

This clone was seen more than once but under ten times. The chain links TRBV4-3 to TRBJ1-1; TRBD1 might be the D (5 bases). The CDR3 runs 13 residues. The ends were cut back, 3 bases at V and 3 bases at J, with 8 bases in the middle. Germline assignment: CDR1 LGHNA and CDR2 YSLEER. The CDR3 is CASSQLRDTEAFF. DNA of the CDR3: TGCGCCAGCAGCCAGCTCAGGGACACTGAAGCTTTCTTT.

This chain joins TRBV10-3 and TRBJ1-1; unclear D gene. V lost 6 bases to trimming and J lost 5 bases, with 7 bases between them. This CDR3 has 11 residues. Germline V gives CDR1 ENHRY, CDR2 SYGVKD. The CDR3 sequence: CAIRIETEAFF. CDR3 DNA sequence: TGTGCCATCAGAATAGAAACTGAAGCTTTCTTT.

The rearrangement uses TRBV24-1 and TRBJ1-2; TRBD1 aligns across 7 bases. Trimming cost V 2 bases and J 3 bases; bases outside gene matches: 2. Germline CDR1 reads KGHDR; CDR2 reads SFDVKD. CDR3 length equals 14 residues. In nucleotides, the CDR3 is TGTGCCACCAGTGATTGGGACAGAGACTATGGCTACACCTTC. It codes for CATSDWDRDYGYTF.

V usage is TRBV2 and J usage is TRBJ2-7, with 10 bases matching TRBD1. Trimming removed 2 bases from V and 6 bases from J; junction bases left unmatched: 7. CDR1 and CDR2 (germline): SNHLY, FYNNEI. The CDR3 runs to 15 residues. The CDR3: CASSEPRQGAGEQYF. The CDR3 DNA follows: TGTGCCAGCAGTGAACCGAGACAGGGGGCGGGCGAGCAGTACTTC.

The chain couples TRBV2 to TRBJ2-1; D gene uncertain. Germline CDR1 reads SNHLY; CDR2 reads FYNNEI. The CDR3 runs 14 residues. Trimming took off 3 bases at V and 7 bases at J, with 13 bases between the two ends. CDR3 residues: CASSETPQGNEQFF. CDR3 in DNA: TGTGCCAGCAGTGAGACCCCGCAAGGGAATGAGCAGTTCTTC. Based on the CDR3 plus reference TRBV2 and TRBJ2-1, the full variable domain is EPEVTQTPSHQVTQMGQEVILRCVPISNHLYFYWYRQILGQKVEFLVSFYNNEISEKSEIFDDQFSVERPDGSNFTLKIRSTKLEDSAMYFCASSETPQGNEQFFGPGTRLTVL.

The chain recombines TRBV9 with TRBJ1-2; tentative D call: TRBD1 (5 bases). Trimming stripped 4 bases from V and 3 bases from J, with 10 bases between. Looked up from germline, CDR1 is SGDLS and CDR2 is YYNGEE. The CDR3 is 13 residues long. The CDR3 DNA reads TGTGCCAGCAGCCCGACGGGGGACTATGGCTACACCTTC. This gives the protein CASSPTGDYGYTF.

V and J are TRBV2 and TRBJ1-6, with 8 bases aligning to TRBD1. The V and J ends lost 4 bases and 14 bases, in that order; junction bases with no gene match: 13. Germline V CDR1 and CDR2: SNHLY, FYNNEI. The CDR3 sequence is 15 residues long. The CDR3: CASSGARDRSFTLHF. The CDR3 nucleotides read TGTGCCAGCAGTGGGGCCCGGGACAGGAGTTTCACCCTCCACTTT.

The chain couples TRBV24-1 to TRBJ1-4; D perhaps matches TRBD1 (5 bases). This CDR3 has 13 amino acids. V dropped 7 bases and J dropped 7 bases, with 12 bases sitting between them. Germline V CDR1 and CDR2: KGHDR, SFDVKD. Written as DNA, the CDR3 is TGTGCCACCAGCAGGGTGGAGGGTGAAAAACTGTTTTTT. Protein product: CATSRVEGEKLFF.

The rearrangement uses TRBV7-2 and TRBJ1-1; D not certain. Germline V gene data show CDR1 as SGHTA and CDR2 as FQGNSA. This CDR3 has 14 amino acids. V was clipped by 8 bases and J by 0 bases, with 13 bases between them. CDR3 in DNA: TGTGCCAGCGGGGTACGGCAGCTGAACACTGAAGCTTTCTTT. Amino acids: CASGVRQLNTEAFF.

The chain uses TRBV12-3 or TRBV12-4 and TRBJ1-5; no definite D call. The V end lost 3 bases, the J end lost 16 bases, and 16 bases lay between the germline ends. The CDR3 runs 12 residues. The CDR3 loop is CASSFYGEDSHF. The CDR3 DNA follows: TGTGCCAGCAGTTTCTATGGGGAAGATAGTCATTTT.

The chain carries TRBV11-3 and TRBJ1-2; D gene uncertain. V shed 5 bases and J shed 5 bases, with 9 bases lying between them. The CDR3 extends over 12 amino acids. Germline loops: CDR1 SGHNT, CDR2 YENEEA. The CDR3, as DNA: TGTGCCAGCAGCCCCGGGGTTTATGGCTACACCTTC. Its protein is CASSPGVYGYTF. The variable domain in full, with the rest retrieved from reference TRBV11-3 and TRBJ1-2, is EAGVVQSPRYKIIEKKQPVAFWCNPISGHNTLYWYLQNLGQGPELLIRYENEEAVDDSQLPKDRFSAERLKGVDSTLKIQPAELGDSAVYLCASSPGVYGYTFGSGTRLTVV.

The chain couples TRBV7-9 to TRBJ1-4; 8 nucleotides agree with TRBD1. V shed 5 bases and J 11 bases; nucleotides not matched to a gene: 10. The germline gives CDR1 SEHNR, CDR2 FQNEAQ (reference sequence). This CDR3 has 14 amino acids. CDR3 loop: CASSPPDRVDKLFF. In DNA, the CDR3 is TGTGCCAGCAGCCCTCCGGACAGGGTGGACAAACTGTTTTTT.

V is TRBV19 and J is TRBJ1-5; TRBD1 aligns across 7 bases. The V and J ends lost 6 bases and 7 bases, in that order; junction bases with no gene match: 6. The V gene's germline CDR1 is LNHDA and CDR2 SQIVND (reference sequence). CDR3 length equals 13 residues. CDR3 bases: TGTGCCAGTAGCACAGGGGTACGGCAGCCCCAGCATTTT. Amino acids: CASSTGVRQPQHF.

This clone was seen more than once but under ten times. The chain has TRBV14 and TRBJ1-1; D not certain. The V and J ends lost 2 bases and 0 bases respectively, with 10 bases between them. Germline V gene data show CDR1 as SGHDN and CDR2 as FVKESK. The CDR3 sequence is 15 residues long. CDR3 region: CASSQQRLMNTEAFF. The CDR3, as DNA: TGTGCCAGCAGCCAACAGCGACTGATGAACACTGAAGCTTTCTTT.

The count of this clone is one. The chain links TRBV7-2 to TRBJ2-1, with 9 nucleotides matching TRBD1. CDR3 length: 12 amino acids. Germline V gene lookup returns CDR1 SGHTA and CDR2 FQGNSA. Losses at the gene ends were 6 bases for V and 10 bases for J; bases not matched to a gene: 4. DNA of the CDR3: TGTGCCAGCAGGGGACAGGGTAGGGAGCAGTTCTTC. Residues: CASRGQGREQFF.

The chain recombines TRBV5-1 with TRBJ1-2, with 12 bases fitting TRBD1. The CDR3 is 15 amino acids. Trimming at V came to 2 bases and at J to 4 bases, leaving 3 bases not matched to a gene. Germline V gene lookup returns CDR1 SGHRS and CDR2 YFSETQ. DNA of the CDR3: TGCGCCAGCAGCTTAGGGACAGGGGGCGTCTATGGCTACACCTTC. This gives the protein CASSLGTGGVYGYTF.

This sequence joins TRBV5-4 and TRBJ1-1, with TRBD1 matching over 9 bases. This CDR3 region has 16 residues. CDR1 SGHNT and CDR2 YYREEE come from the germline V gene (reference sequence). Germline trimming cut 2 bases from V and 4 bases from J; bases unmatched to any gene: 9. The DNA for the CDR3 is TGTGCCAGCAGCTTCGACAGGGGGGGTTCGCTCACTGAAGCTTTCTTT. Translation: CASSFDRGGSLTEAFF.

DNA of the CDR3: TGTGCCAGCAGTTACACCTGGGGGACGGGCACTGAAGCTTTCTTT. As protein: CASSYTWGTGTEAFF. V usage is TRBV6-5 and J usage is TRBJ1-1; D possibly corresponds to TRBD1 (5 bases). From germline, CDR1 is MNHEY and CDR2 SVGAGI. V lost 2 bases to trimming and J lost 4 bases, with 14 bases between them. CDR3 length equals 15 residues.

The chain joins TRBV6-2 or TRBV6-3 to TRBJ2-3; D is perhaps TRBD1 (6 bases). Germline CDR1 reads MNHEY; CDR2 reads SVGEGT. The CDR3 spans 12 residues. Trimming took 5 bases from V and 5 from J, leaving 8 bases between them. CDR3 coding DNA: TGTGCCAGCAGTAAACAGGGAGATACGCAGTATTTT. It encodes CASSKQGDTQYF.

V gene TRBV3-1 (or the pseudogene TRBV3-2) combines with J gene TRBJ1-3, with 8 bases aligning to TRBD1. The ends lost 1 base at V and 4 bases at J; junction bases unmatched: 18. CDR3 length equals 20 residues. The germline CDR1 and CDR2 sequences are LGHDT and YNNKEL (reference sequence). The DNA for the CDR3 is TGTGCCAGCAGCCAAGCTACCGGGGGTACTCAGGGGGCGAACGGAAACACCATATATTTT. Its protein product is CASSQATGGTQGANGNTIYF.

This clone was seen a single time. V and J are TRBV30 and TRBJ1-1; perhaps TRBD1 as D (5 bases). With 7 bases removed from V and 0 bases from J, the gap between germline ends came to 12 bases. Germline V gene lookup returns CDR1 GTSNPN and CDR2 SVGIG (reference sequence). This CDR3 has 13 amino acids. CDR3 in amino acids: CASETELNTEAFF. The CDR3 DNA follows: TGTGCCTCGGAGACAGAACTGAACACTGAAGCTTTCTTT.

This clone was recorded only once. The chain links TRBV7-3 to TRBJ2-3; 8 bases agree with TRBD2. With 5 bases clipped from V and 9 bases from J, the junction kept 7 bases outside the gene matches. This CDR3 has 13 amino acids. Germline V lookup: CDR1 SGHTA, CDR2 FQGTGA. CDR3 region: CASSPGGMGTQYF. CDR3 nucleotides: TGTGCCAGCAGCCCGGGGGGGATGGGAACGCAGTATTTT.

The chain links TRBV5-1 to TRBJ2-4, with D perhaps TRBD1 or TRBD2 (5 bases each). Per germline, CDR1 SGHRS and CDR2 YFSETQ. Trimming removed 0 bases from V and 5 bases from J, with 12 bases in between. The CDR3 totals 15 residues. CDR3 bases: TGCGCCAGCAGCTTGGTCGGGGCTTTCGAAAACATTCAGTACTTC. It yields the protein CASSLVGAFENIQYF.

This chain joins TRBV5-1 and TRBJ1-2; 9 bases are shared with TRBD1. V gave up 4 bases and J gave up 4 bases; unmatched junction bases: 5. The CDR3 length is 14 residues. The germline V gene encodes CDR1 SGHRS and CDR2 YFSETQ. Written as DNA, the CDR3 is TGCGCCAGCAGCCCCGACAGGGGGAGCTATGGCTACACCTTC. The encoded protein is CASSPDRGSYGYTF.

The V gene is TRBV7-8, the J gene TRBJ2-2, with 7 bases aligning to TRBD2. Germline CDR1 is SGHVS and CDR2 is FQNEAQ. The CDR3 is made up of 16 amino acids. With V trimmed by 1 base and J by 4 bases, 6 bases remained unmatched. The CDR3 DNA reads as TGTGCCAGCAGCTTAGTTGGAGGGAGGGTCACCGGGGAGCTGTTTTTT. As protein: CASSLVGGRVTGELFF.

The sample holds a few counts of this clone. This chain uses TRBV6-4 with TRBJ2-2; D is perhaps TRBD1 (5 bases). Germline CDR1 is MRHNA and CDR2 is SNTAGT. The CDR3 is 14 residues long. V was shortened by 0 bases and J by 5 bases, with 7 bases between the two germline ends. Here the CDR3 DNA reads TGTGCCAGCAGTGACTCGACAGAGACCGGGGAGCTGTTTTTT. Residues: CASSDSTETGELFF.